This T cell receptor (beta chain) was found in a study of blood T cell repertoires in COVID-19. Study-wide background: Samples of COVID-19 (acute and convalescent) were obtained from the United States, Italy and Spain.

In the study's own analysis: Estimates of nucleated cell counts were drawn from the amplification of reference gene primers. Clones were read by immunoSEQ multiplex PCR, and TCRdb kept only the in-frame ones, dropping some. V, J and clone size reflect that table, while D and trimming were determined from the DNA. The sample has 150,000 or so clones, around 85% seen once. From germline, CDR1 is WSHSY and CDR2 SAAADI. The CDR3 spans 13 residues. The V gene lost 5 bases and the J gene lost 0 bases, with 5 bases spanning the gap. V gene TRBV10-2 combines with J gene TRBJ1-5; D not certain. This clonotype was sampled from a woman aged 80 or older with acute or convalescent COVID-19. Sequenced sample: peripheral blood. The CDR3 region is CASSLDSNQPQHF. The CDR3 bases are TGCGCCAGCAGTCTAGATAGCAATCAGCCCCAGCATTTT.